Each of the 23 T cell receptor beta chains below was sequenced from the same sample in a study of blood T cell repertoires in COVID-19. TCRdb keeps only in-frame clones here, not all; method: immunoSEQ multiplex PCR. Here the sample spans more than 95,000 clones, 81% being singletons. Sequencing was done on a sample of peripheral blood. The origin of the receptors is a woman aged 70-85 years with acute or convalescent COVID-19.

The J gene is TRBJ2-2, the V gene TRBV29-1, with TRBD1 as a possible D gene (7 bases). V was trimmed by 5 bases and J by 8 bases, leaving 18 bases between them. Germline lookup yields CDR1 SQVTM and CDR2 ANQGSEA. CDR3 length equals 14 residues. The CDR3 region is CSVRQGGYPGELFF. The CDR3 DNA follows: TGCAGCGTTCGGCAGGGGGGATATCCGGGGGAGCTGTTTTTT.

This sequence joins TRBV5-1 and TRBJ2-2, with 10 nucleotides matching TRBD1. With V trimmed by 5 bases and J by 6 bases, 4 bases remained unmatched. Germline V CDR1 and CDR2: SGHRS, YFSETQ. The CDR3 totals 14 residues. Written as DNA, the CDR3 is TGCGCCAGCAGTAGGGACAGGGGATCCGGGGAGCTGTTTTTT. Translating gives CASSRDRGSGELFF.

The CDR3 sequence is CASSVRTGGNYGYTF. The CDR3 DNA reads TGTGCCAGCAGCGTCCGGACAGGGGGGAACTATGGCTACACCTTC. The chain combines TRBV9 with TRBJ1-2; 10 bases are a match to TRBD1. V shed 2 bases, J shed 2 bases, and the junction held 3 bases outside the gene matches. The CDR3 has 15 amino acids. The V gene's germline CDR1 is SGDLS and CDR2 YYNGEE.

The chain couples TRBV29-1 to TRBJ2-5; 8 nucleotides agree with TRBD2. Germline values: CDR1 SQVTM, CDR2 ANQGSEA. This CDR3 has 15 amino acids. V was clipped by 4 bases and J by 2 bases; unmatched bases: 9. The CDR3 nucleotides are TGCAGCGTTGCCGATCGGGGGGGGATTCAAGAGACCCAGTACTTC. This codes for CSVADRGGIQETQYF.

This chain uses TRBV15 with TRBJ1-3, with 7 bases fitting TRBD1. Looked up from germline, CDR1 is LNHNV and CDR2 is YYDKDF (reference sequence). V shed 1 base, J shed 3 bases, and the junction held 3 bases outside the gene matches. The CDR3 runs to 15 residues. The CDR3: CATSRGRGLGNTIYF. DNA of the CDR3: TGTGCCACCAGCAGAGGAAGGGGGCTTGGAAACACCATATATTTT.

The chain recombines TRBV9 with TRBJ2-1; 9 bases agree with TRBD1. The CDR3 is made up of 17 amino acids. CDR1 and CDR2 (germline): SGDLS, YYNGEE. V was clipped by 0 bases and J by 7 bases; unmatched bases: 11. CDR3 protein: CASSVGGPGQGWNEQFF. In DNA form, the CDR3 reads TGTGCCAGCAGCGTAGGTGGCCCGGGACAGGGATGGAATGAGCAGTTCTTC.

In DNA form, the CDR3 reads TGTGCCAGCAGCTTGAGAAGCTCCTATAATTCACCCCTCCACTTT. Its translation: CASSLRSSYNSPLHF. V gene TRBV6-2 or TRBV6-3 combines with J gene TRBJ1-6; D is unclear. Germline V lookup: CDR1 MNHEY, CDR2 SVGEGT. There are 15 residues in the CDR3. Trimming removed 6 bases at V and 0 bases at J, with 9 bases between.

The chain recombines TRBV29-1 with TRBJ1-2; no definite D call. Between the trimmed V and J ends, which lost 6 bases and 6 bases, there was a span of 11 bases. The CDR3 totals 11 residues. Germline assignment: CDR1 SQVTM and CDR2 ANQGSEA. The CDR3 DNA reads TGCAGCGTCGGAATGACAAATGGCTACACCTTC. Amino acids: CSVGMTNGYTF.

The chain combines TRBV7-2 with TRBJ1-1; D is unresolved. CDR3 length: 15 residues. CDR1 SGHTA and CDR2 FQGNSA come from the germline V gene. The V and J ends lost 5 bases and 0 bases respectively, with 13 bases between them. The CDR3 DNA follows: TGTGCCAGCAGCCCCCGTGAGCGAATGAACACTGAAGCTTTCTTT. Translating it yields CASSPRERMNTEAFF.

V gene TRBV18 combines with J gene TRBJ2-7; D may be TRBD2 (6 bases). This CDR3 contains 13 residues. Trimming shortened V by 4 bases and J by 6 bases, and 13 bases separated the two germline ends. Germline CDR1 is KGHSH and CDR2 is LQKENI. CDR3 DNA: TGTGCCAGCTCACTCTCCGGGGGTAGCGAGCAGTACTTC. Translating it yields CASSLSGGSEQYF.

Only one count was recorded for this clone. The V and J genes are TRBV29-1 and TRBJ2-2; TRBD1 agrees at 8 bases. From germline, CDR1 is SQVTM and CDR2 ANQGSEA. V shed 6 bases, J shed 1 base, and the junction held 7 bases outside the gene matches. The CDR3 loop spans 15 amino acids. CDR3 in DNA: TGCAGCGTCGACACAGACAGGGGGAACACCGGGGAGCTGTTTTTT. Amino acids: CSVDTDRGNTGELFF.

This clone was picked up a small number of times. The chain employs TRBV5-1 and TRBJ2-7, with D possibly TRBD1 on 6 matching bases. Germline V gene sequence: CDR1 SGHRS, CDR2 YFSETQ. Trimming stripped 0 bases from V and 0 bases from J, with 19 bases between. This CDR3 has 18 residues. The CDR3 nucleotides are TGCGCCAGCAGCTTGGCTCCGGTACAGGGCCCTTTCTCCTACGAGCAGTACTTC. It specifies CASSLAPVQGPFSYEQYF.

The chain recombines TRBV3-1 (or the pseudogene TRBV3-2) with TRBJ2-4; 11 positions match TRBD2. The CDR3 runs to 24 residues. Germline CDR1 reads LGHDT; CDR2 reads YNNKEL (reference sequence). V lost 1 base, J lost 0 bases, and 23 bases stayed unmatched. In nucleotides, the CDR3 is TGTGCCAGCAGCCAAGGGGGACAGACCGGGACTAGCGGACGACCTATCCTAGCCAAAAACATTCAGTACTTC. Residues: CASSQGGQTGTSGRPILAKNIQYF.

This chain links TRBV19 with TRBJ1-5, with no clear D. The CDR3 contains 15 residues. V lost 0 bases and J lost 6, with 12 bases in between. Germline CDR1 is LNHDA and CDR2 is SQIVND (reference sequence). The CDR3 spells CASSIERRLGQPQHF. The DNA for the CDR3 is TGTGCCAGTAGTATAGAACGGAGGCTGGGTCAGCCCCAGCATTTT.

This chain uses TRBV7-6 with TRBJ1-4, with 9 bases matching TRBD1. This CDR3 has 15 residues. The V and J ends lost 5 bases and 6 bases, in that order; junction bases with no gene match: 7. Germline CDR1 is SGHVS and CDR2 is FNYEAQ. The CDR3 is CASSLVRDRDEKLFF. The CDR3 region has the DNA TGTGCCAGCAGCCTCGTCCGGGACAGGGATGAAAAACTGTTTTTT.

This clone was detected once. The V call is TRBV29-1, the J call TRBJ1-2, with a weak D call TRBD1 (5 bases). This CDR3 spans 16 amino acids. The germline V gene has CDR1 SQVTM and CDR2 ANQGSEA. Trimming stripped 6 bases from V and 4 bases from J, with 24 bases between. The CDR3 DNA sequence: TGCAGCGTCGAGGGGCGGGGCCCACGCGGGAGCTATGGCTACACCTTC. Translated: CSVEGRGPRGSYGYTF.

The chain recombines TRBV6-5 with TRBJ2-1; 13 positions match TRBD2. The CDR3 contains 13 residues. Germline lookup yields CDR1 MNHEY and CDR2 SVGAGI. J gave up 7 bases and V 6 bases, and 0 bases lay outside the gene matches. CDR3 region: CASRTSGRNEQFF. Here the CDR3 DNA reads TGTGCCAGCAGGACTAGCGGGAGGAATGAGCAGTTCTTC.

V is TRBV29-1 and J is TRBJ2-7, with 9 nucleotides matching TRBD2. Germline trimming cut 0 bases from V and 0 bases from J; bases unmatched to any gene: 15. The CDR3 is 19 amino acids. CDR1 SQVTM and CDR2 ANQGSEA come from the germline V gene. In nucleotides, the CDR3 is TGCAGCGTTGAAGACAGGGGGGAAGCGGGAGGACCCTTCTCCTACGAGCAGTACTTC. Its translation is CSVEDRGEAGGPFSYEQYF.

The chain recombines TRBV5-8 with TRBJ1-6, with D unclear. The CDR3 sequence is 14 residues long. The V gene's germline CDR1 is SGHTS and CDR2 YDEGEE. Trimming pared 4 bases from V and 7 bases from J, leaving 12 bases between. CDR3 DNA: TGTGCCAGCAGCACCCGGACGGGGAATTCACCCCTCCACTTT. It encodes CASSTRTGNSPLHF.

V is TRBV6-1 and J is TRBJ1-2, with 7 bases aligning to TRBD1. The V gene's germline CDR1 is MNHNS and CDR2 SASEGT. V lost 1 base to trimming and J lost 4 bases; unmatched junction nucleotides: 9. The CDR3 has 16 residues. In DNA, the CDR3 is TGTGCCAGCAGTGAAGTCCCAGGCGACAGGGCCTATGGCTACACCTTC. Translated, it gives CASSEVPGDRAYGYTF.

This clone was detected a few times. The chain recombines TRBV7-8 with TRBJ1-5, with 8 bases lining up with TRBD1. V dropped 5 bases and J dropped 7; count of bases not matched to a gene: 7. This CDR3 is built from 14 residues. CDR1 and CDR2 (germline): SGHVS, FQNEAQ. This CDR3 reads CASSGGDRFQPQHF. CDR3 coding DNA: TGTGCCAGCAGCGGAGGGGACAGGTTCCAGCCCCAGCATTTT.

The chain has TRBV6-5 and TRBJ1-2, with TRBD1 matching over 7 bases. The germline V gene encodes CDR1 MNHEY and CDR2 SVGAGI. The ends lost 7 bases at V and 4 bases at J; junction bases unmatched: 9. This CDR3 is built from 14 residues. CDR3 DNA sequence: TGTGCCAGCAAATATCAGGGGGTTGCCTATGGCTACACCTTC. Translating it yields CASKYQGVAYGYTF.

The chain is built from TRBV3-1 (or the pseudogene TRBV3-2) and TRBJ2-1; 16 positions match TRBD2. Germline CDR1 reads LGHDT; CDR2 reads YNNKEL (reference sequence). Trimming cost V 0 bases and J 12 bases; bases outside gene matches: 8. The CDR3 sequence is 17 residues long. The CDR3 region has the DNA TGTGCCAGCAGCCAAGAAATAGGGACTAGCGGGGGGGCCGGGCAGTTCTTC. Residues: CASSQEIGTSGGAGQFF.